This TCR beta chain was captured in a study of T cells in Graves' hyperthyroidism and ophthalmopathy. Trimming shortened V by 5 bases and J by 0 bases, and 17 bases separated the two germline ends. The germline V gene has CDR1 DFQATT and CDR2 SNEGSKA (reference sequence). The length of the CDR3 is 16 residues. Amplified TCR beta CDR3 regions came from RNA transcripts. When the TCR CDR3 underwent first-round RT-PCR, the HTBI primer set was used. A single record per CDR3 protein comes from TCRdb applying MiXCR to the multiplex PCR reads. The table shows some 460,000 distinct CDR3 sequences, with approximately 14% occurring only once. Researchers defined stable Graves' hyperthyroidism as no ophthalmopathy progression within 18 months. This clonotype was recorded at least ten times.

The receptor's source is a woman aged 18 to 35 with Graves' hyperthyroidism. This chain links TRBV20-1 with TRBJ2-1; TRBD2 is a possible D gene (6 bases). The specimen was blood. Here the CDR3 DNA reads TGCAGTGCTCCCACCCGCGGGGCGAGCTCCTACAATGAGCAGTTCTTC. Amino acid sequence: CSAPTRGASSYNEQFF.